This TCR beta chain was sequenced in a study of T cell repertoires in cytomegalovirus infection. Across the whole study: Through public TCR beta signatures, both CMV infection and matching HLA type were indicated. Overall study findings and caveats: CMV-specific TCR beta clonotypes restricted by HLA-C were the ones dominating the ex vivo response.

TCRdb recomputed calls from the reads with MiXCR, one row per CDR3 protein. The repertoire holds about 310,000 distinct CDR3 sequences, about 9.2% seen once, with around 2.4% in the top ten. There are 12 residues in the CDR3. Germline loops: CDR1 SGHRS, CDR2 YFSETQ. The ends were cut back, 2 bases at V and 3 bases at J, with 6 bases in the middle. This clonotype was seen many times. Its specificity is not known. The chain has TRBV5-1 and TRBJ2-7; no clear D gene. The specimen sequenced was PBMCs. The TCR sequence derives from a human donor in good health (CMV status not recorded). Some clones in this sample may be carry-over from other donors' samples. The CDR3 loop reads CASSFGNYEQYF. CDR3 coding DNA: TGCGCCAGCAGCTTTGGGAACTACGAGCAGTACTTC.